These T cell receptor beta chains were read from a single sample in a study of shared clonotypes between healthy human individuals. Sequenced by immunoSEQ multiplex PCR; TCRdb stores in-frame clones only, minus some. The sample records some 2 million clones, about 95% being singletons. Sequencing was performed on naive CD8+ T cells sorted from blood. The receptors come from a young man in good health. Both conserved end residues are part of each CDR3. Fields, in order: J gene, D gene, clone size, V gene, CDR3 DNA, CDR3 protein. D genes are given only for firm matches. Rows may omit the clone size; those that give it use once, few, many or a size class.

>TRBJ2-1|.|.|TRBV27
TGTGCCAGCAGTTCCCGAAACTCCTACAATGAGCAGTTCTTC
CASSSRNSYNEQFF
>TRBJ1-1|.|.|TRBV4-1
TGCGCCAGCAGCCAGAGATTCAACACTGAAGCTTTCTTT
CASSQRFNTEAFF
>TRBJ2-3|.|.|TRBV4-3
TGCGCCAGCAGCCAAGCCCGGGATCCTGTCTCAGATACGCAGTATTTT
CASSQARDPVSDTQYF
>TRBJ2-7|.|.|TRBV7-8
TGTGCCAGCAGCCCTCTTGGGAACGAGCAGTACTTC
CASSPLGNEQYF
>TRBJ2-7|TRBD1|once|TRBV11-2
TGTGCCAGCAGCTTCCGGACAGGGAGTTACTACGAGCAGTACTTC
CASSFRTGSYYEQYF
>TRBJ1-5|.|.|TRBV30
TGTGCCTGGAGCCCAGGGGTCCTTGGCAATCAGCCCCAGCATTTT
CAWSPGVLGNQPQHF
>TRBJ2-3|.|.|TRBV19
TGTGCCAGTAGTAACGAAGGGGCCCCAGATACGCAGTATTTT
CASSNEGAPDTQYF
>TRBJ2-7|.|.|TRBV29-1
TGCAGCGTTGAAGATCTACAGGAGCAGTACTTC
CSVEDLQEQYF
>TRBJ2-5|TRBD1|.|TRBV5-8
TGTGCCAGCAGCTTTTCGGGACAGGGGCAAGAGACCCAGTACTTC
CASSFSGQGQETQYF
>TRBJ2-7|TRBD1|.|TRBV6-1
TGTGCCAGCAGTGAGACAGGGGCTACCTACGAGCAGTACTTC
CASSETGATYEQYF
>TRBJ1-4|TRBD1|.|TRBV25-1
TGTGCCAGCAGTGACCCGACAGGGGGAGAAAAACTGTTTTTT
CASSDPTGGEKLFF
>TRBJ2-7|.|.|TRBV29-1
TGCAGCGTTGAGGAGGATCCCTCCTACGAGCAGTACTTC
CSVEEDPSYEQYF
>TRBJ2-7|.|.|TRBV7-9
TGTGCCAGCAGCTTTTGGACCGGGGGAGACAGGGACTACGAGCAGTACTTC
CASSFWTGGDRDYEQYF
>TRBJ2-2|TRBD2|.|TRBV27
TGTGCCAGCAGCCCAGGCGGGAGGGCGGCCACCGGGGAGCTGTTTTTT
CASSPGGRAATGELFF
>TRBJ1-1|.|.|TRBV5-1
TGCGCCAGCAGTTCAGTTCACAGAATTGAAGCTTTCTTT
CASSSVHRIEAFF
>TRBJ1-1|.|.|TRBV30
TGTGCCTGGAGTCCATACGCAGGTGTAGAAGCTTTCTTT
CAWSPYAGVEAFF
>TRBJ2-7|TRBD2|once|TRBV6-5
TGTGCCAGCAGTTACTCTAGCGGGGGTTTTGGGAAGTACTTC
CASSYSSGGFGKYF
>TRBJ2-1|.|.|TRBV29-1
TGCAGCGTTGACAATATCGATGAGCAGTTCTTC
CSVDNIDEQFF
>TRBJ1-2|.|.|TRBV28
TGTGCCAGCAGTTTTCCGGGGAATGAAGCTAACTATGGCTACACCTTC
CASSFPGNEANYGYTF
>TRBJ2-7|.|.|TRBV13
TGTGCCAGCAGCTCGAACGAGGAGCAGTACTTC
CASSSNEEQYF
>TRBJ2-3|TRBD2|.|TRBV5-6
TGTGCCAGCAGCTTTGGGACTAGCGGGAGTAGCGCAGATACGCAGTATTTT
CASSFGTSGSSADTQYF
>TRBJ2-2|.|.|TRBV11-2
TGTGCCAGCAGCTTAATTGTCGCCGGGGAGCTGTTTTTT
CASSLIVAGELFF
>TRBJ2-7|TRBD2|.|TRBV7-9
TGTGCCAGCAGCCTAGAGGGGTGGGCGACTAGCGGGAGTCCGTACGAGCAGTACTTC
CASSLEGWATSGSPYEQYF
>TRBJ2-7|.|.|TRBV6-4
TGTGCCACCGACCCCCGAACTATGAGCTCCTACGAGCAGTACTTC
CATDPRTMSSYEQYF
>TRBJ1-2|.|.|TRBV27
TGTGCCAGCAGTCTAATTGGGAACAGGGTGGGCTATGGCTACACCTTC
CASSLIGNRVGYGYTF
>TRBJ1-4|.|.|TRBV15
TGTGCCACCAGCAGAGGAATCGGCGGGGAAAAACTGTTTTTT
CATSRGIGGEKLFF
>TRBJ2-1|.|.|TRBV27
TGTGCCAGCATGGATCGGGGTTCCTACAATGAGCAGTTCTTC
CASMDRGSYNEQFF
>TRBJ2-2|.|.|TRBV30
TGTGCCTGGGACCAGGGGGGCACCGGGGAGCTGTTTTTT
CAWDQGGTGELFF
>TRBJ2-7|.|.|TRBV4-1
TGCGCCAGCAGCCAAGCCTACAGAATCTTCTCCTACGAGCAGTACTTC
CASSQAYRIFSYEQYF
>TRBJ2-1|TRBD2|.|TRBV27
TGTGCCAGCAGTCCACTCCGCGGGGGGCCCTCCTACAATGAGCAGTTCTTC
CASSPLRGGPSYNEQFF
>TRBJ1-4|.|.|TRBV10-3
TGTGCCATCAGTGACCCGACAGGACTCGCGGATTCTAATGAAAAACTGTTTTTT
CAISDPTGLADSNEKLFF
>TRBJ2-3|TRBD2|.|TRBV5-3
TGTGCCAGAAGCCCTGGCACTAGCGGGGGGGACCTCACAGATACGCAGTATTTT
CARSPGTSGGDLTDTQYF
>TRBJ2-7|TRBD1|.|TRBV29-1
TGCAGCGTTGAAGATGTGAGGACAGGGTTATACGAGCAGTACTTC
CSVEDVRTGLYEQYF
>TRBJ2-1|.|.|TRBV4-3
TGCGCCAGCAGCCAAGTCAGGGGCGGGGATTCGTACAATGAGCAGTTCTTC
CASSQVRGGDSYNEQFF
>TRBJ2-7|.|.|TRBV7-8
TGTGCCAGCAGTCCACGGGGCAGGGCGATACTCTACGAGCAGTACTTC
CASSPRGRAILYEQYF
>TRBJ2-1|TRBD2|.|TRBV10-2
TGCGCCAGCTCTCCGGCCGGGAGCGGGGCAGATGAGCAGTTCTTC
CASSPAGSGADEQFF
>TRBJ1-6|.|.|TRBV2
TGTGCCAGCAGTGAGCGCGGGGAAAGCTCCTATAATTCACCCCTCCACTTT
CASSERGESSYNSPLHF
>TRBJ1-5|TRBD1|.|TRBV6-1
TGTGCCGGAAACAGGGGCCACAGCAATCAGCCCCAGCATTTT
CAGNRGHSNQPQHF
>TRBJ1-5|.|.|TRBV30
TGTGCCTGGAGTGTACAAGGGGGTCAGCCCCAGCATTTT
CAWSVQGGQPQHF
>TRBJ2-3|.|.|TRBV27
TGTGCCAGCAGTTTATGGACAACTAGCACAGATACGCAGTATTTT
CASSLWTTSTDTQYF
>TRBJ2-7|TRBD2|.|TRBV11-2
TGTGCCAGCAGCTTAGAAGGACTAGCGGGAGGCTACGAGCAGTACTTC
CASSLEGLAGGYEQYF
>TRBJ2-7|.|.|TRBV21-1
TGTGCCAGCAGCAAAAGGGGGGACAGGGGCTCCTACGAGCAGTACTTC
CASSKRGDRGSYEQYF
>TRBJ2-7|.|.|TRBV4-1
TGCGCCAGCAGCCAAGACCCAGCCCCCTACGAGCAGTACTTC
CASSQDPAPYEQYF
>TRBJ2-1|.|.|TRBV6-5
TGTGCCAGCAGTTACGGAGGGTCCGATGAGCAGTTCTTC
CASSYGGSDEQFF
>TRBJ1-4|.|.|TRBV6-6
TGTGCCAGCAGTTCCGGGCCTCCTGAAAAACTGTTTTTT
CASSSGPPEKLFF
>TRBJ2-7|TRBD2|.|TRBV11-3
TGTGCCAGCAGCTCGGGACTAACCTACGAGCAGTACTTC
CASSSGLTYEQYF
>TRBJ2-3|TRBD2|.|TRBV2
TGTGCCAGCAGTGACCCGACTAGCGGGAGCTCGGATACGCAGTATTTT
CASSDPTSGSSDTQYF
>TRBJ2-2|.|.|TRBV30
TGTGCCTGGAGCCTGATGGCAGGCACCGGGGAGCTGTTTTTT
CAWSLMAGTGELFF
>TRBJ2-1|.|.|TRBV5-6
TGTGCCAGCAGCTCAGAAGGGGGGGACAGTCTCTACAATGAGCAGTTCTTC
CASSSEGGDSLYNEQFF
>TRBJ2-2|.|.|TRBV30
TGTGCCTGGAGTGTAGTAGAGGGTCTGGGGGAGCTGTTTTTT
CAWSVVEGLGELFF